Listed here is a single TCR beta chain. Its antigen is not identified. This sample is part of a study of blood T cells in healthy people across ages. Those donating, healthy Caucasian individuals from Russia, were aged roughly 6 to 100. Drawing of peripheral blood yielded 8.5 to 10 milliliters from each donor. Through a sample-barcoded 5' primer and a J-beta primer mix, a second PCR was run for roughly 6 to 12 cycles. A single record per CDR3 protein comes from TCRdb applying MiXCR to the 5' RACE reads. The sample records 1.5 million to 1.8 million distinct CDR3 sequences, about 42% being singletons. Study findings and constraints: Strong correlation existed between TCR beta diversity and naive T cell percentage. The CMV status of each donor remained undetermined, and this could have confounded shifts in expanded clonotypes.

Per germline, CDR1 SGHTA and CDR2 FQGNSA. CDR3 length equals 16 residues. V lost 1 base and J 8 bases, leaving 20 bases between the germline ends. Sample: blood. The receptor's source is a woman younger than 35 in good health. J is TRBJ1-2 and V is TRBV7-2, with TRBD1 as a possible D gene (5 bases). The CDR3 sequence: CASSLGRPGIEGGYTF. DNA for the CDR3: TGTGCCAGCAGCTTAGGAAGGCCAGGGATCGAAGGGGGCTACACCTTC.